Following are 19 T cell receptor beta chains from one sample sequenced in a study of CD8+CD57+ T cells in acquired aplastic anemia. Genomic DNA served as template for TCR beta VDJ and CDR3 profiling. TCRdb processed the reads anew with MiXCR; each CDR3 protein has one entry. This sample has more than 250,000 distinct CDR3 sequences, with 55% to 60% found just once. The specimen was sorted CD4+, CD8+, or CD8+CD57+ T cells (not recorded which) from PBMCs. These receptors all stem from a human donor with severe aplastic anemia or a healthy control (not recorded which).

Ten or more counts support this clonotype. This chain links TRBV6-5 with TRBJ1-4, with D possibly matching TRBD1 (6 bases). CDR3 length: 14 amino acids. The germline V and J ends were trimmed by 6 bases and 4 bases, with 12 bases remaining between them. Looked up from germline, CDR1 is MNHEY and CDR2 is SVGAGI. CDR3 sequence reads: CASRFGQNNEKLFF. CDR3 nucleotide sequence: TGTGCCAGCAGGTTCGGACAGAATAATGAAAAACTGTTTTTT.

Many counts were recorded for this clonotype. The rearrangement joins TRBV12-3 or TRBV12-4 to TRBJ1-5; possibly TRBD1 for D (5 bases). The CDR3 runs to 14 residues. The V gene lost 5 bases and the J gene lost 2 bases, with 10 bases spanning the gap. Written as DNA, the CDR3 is TGTGCCAGCAGTAACAGGTTCGGCAATCAGCCCCAGCATTTT. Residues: CASSNRFGNQPQHF.

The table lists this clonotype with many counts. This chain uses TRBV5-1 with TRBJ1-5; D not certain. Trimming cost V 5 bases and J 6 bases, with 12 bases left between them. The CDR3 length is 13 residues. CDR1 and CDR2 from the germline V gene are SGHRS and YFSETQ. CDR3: CASSPDPGQPQHF. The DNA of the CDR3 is TGCGCCAGCAGTCCGGACCCGGGTCAGCCCCAGCATTTT.

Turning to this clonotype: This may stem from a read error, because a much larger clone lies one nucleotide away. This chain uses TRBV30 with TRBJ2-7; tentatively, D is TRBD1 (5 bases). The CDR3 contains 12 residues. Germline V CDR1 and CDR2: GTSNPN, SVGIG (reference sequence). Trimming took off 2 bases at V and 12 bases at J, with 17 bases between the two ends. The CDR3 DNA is TGTGCCTGGAGTAGCCTGGACATAAAGCGGTACTTC. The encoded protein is CAWSSLDIKRYF.

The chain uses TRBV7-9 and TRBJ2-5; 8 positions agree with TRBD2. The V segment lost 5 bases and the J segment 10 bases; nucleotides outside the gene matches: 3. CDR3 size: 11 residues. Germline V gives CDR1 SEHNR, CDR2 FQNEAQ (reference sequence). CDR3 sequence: CASSTGGVQYF. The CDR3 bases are TGTGCCAGCAGCACCGGGGGGGTCCAGTACTTC.

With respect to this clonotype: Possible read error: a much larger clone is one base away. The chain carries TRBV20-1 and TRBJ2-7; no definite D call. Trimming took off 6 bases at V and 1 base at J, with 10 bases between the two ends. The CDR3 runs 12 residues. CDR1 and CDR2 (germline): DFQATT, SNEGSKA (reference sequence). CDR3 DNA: TGCAGTGCCCCCAGGTTATCCTACGAGCAGTACTTC. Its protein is CSAPRLSYEQYF.

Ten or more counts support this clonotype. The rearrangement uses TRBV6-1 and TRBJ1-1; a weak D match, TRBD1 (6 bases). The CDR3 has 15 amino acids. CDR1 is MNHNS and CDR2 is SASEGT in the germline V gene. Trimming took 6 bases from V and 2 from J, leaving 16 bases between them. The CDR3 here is CASRTPAGENTEAFF. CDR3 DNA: TGTGCCAGCAGGACCCCGGCAGGGGAAAACACTGAAGCTTTCTTT.

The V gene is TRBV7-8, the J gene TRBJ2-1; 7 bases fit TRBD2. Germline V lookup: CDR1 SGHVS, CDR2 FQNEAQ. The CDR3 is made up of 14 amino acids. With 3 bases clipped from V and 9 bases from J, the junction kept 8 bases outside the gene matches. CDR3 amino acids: CASSLGGGGGEQFF. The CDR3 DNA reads TGTGCCAGCAGCTTGGGGGGGGGAGGAGGTGAGCAGTTCTTC.

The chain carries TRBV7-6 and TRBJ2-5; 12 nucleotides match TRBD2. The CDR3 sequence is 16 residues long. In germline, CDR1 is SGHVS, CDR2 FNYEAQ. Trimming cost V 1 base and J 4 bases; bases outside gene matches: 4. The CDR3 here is CASSLELAGGGETQYF. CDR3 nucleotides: TGTGCCAGCAGCTTAGAGCTAGCGGGAGGGGGAGAGACCCAGTACTTC.

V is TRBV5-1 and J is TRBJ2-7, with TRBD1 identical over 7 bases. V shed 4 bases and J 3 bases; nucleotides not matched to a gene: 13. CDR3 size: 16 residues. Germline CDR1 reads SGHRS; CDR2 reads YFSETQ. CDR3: CASSAQGVRGDYEQYF. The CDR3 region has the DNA TGCGCCAGCAGCGCGCAGGGGGTGCGTGGTGACTACGAGCAGTACTTC. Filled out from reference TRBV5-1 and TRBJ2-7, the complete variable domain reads KAGVTQTPRYLIKTRGQQVTLSCSPISGHRSVSWYQQTPGQGLQFLFEYFSETQRNKGNFPGRFSGRQFSNSRSEMNVSTLELGDSALYLCASSAQGVRGDYEQYFGPGTRLTVT.

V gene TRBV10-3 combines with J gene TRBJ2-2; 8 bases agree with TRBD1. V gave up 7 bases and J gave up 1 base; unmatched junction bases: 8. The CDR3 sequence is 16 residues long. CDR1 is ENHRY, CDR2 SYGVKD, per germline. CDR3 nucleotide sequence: TGTGCCATCAAAGACAGGGGCGTCGGGAACACCGGGGAGCTGTTTTTT. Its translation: CAIKDRGVGNTGELFF.

CDR3 protein: CASSLGSSLNTGELFF. The CDR3 DNA follows: TGCGCCAGCAGCTTGGGCTCCTCTCTAAACACCGGGGAGCTGTTTTTT. This chain joins TRBV5-1 and TRBJ2-2; D not resolved. V was shortened by 0 bases and J by 2 bases, with 11 bases between the two germline ends. Germline V CDR1 and CDR2: SGHRS, YFSETQ. This CDR3 contains 16 residues.

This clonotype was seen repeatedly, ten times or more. This CDR3 is CASSVVYEQYF. The CDR3 nucleotides are TGTGCCAGCAGTGTAGTCTACGAGCAGTACTTC. The J gene is TRBJ2-7, the V gene TRBV25-1; D remains unclear. This CDR3 has 11 residues. Germline V gives CDR1 MGHDK, CDR2 SYGVNS. Between the trimmed V and J ends, which lost 4 bases and 3 bases, there was a span of 4 bases.

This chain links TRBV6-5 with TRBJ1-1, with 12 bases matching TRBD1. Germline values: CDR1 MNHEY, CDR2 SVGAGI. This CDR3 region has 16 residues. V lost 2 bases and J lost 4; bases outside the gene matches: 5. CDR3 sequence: CASSYGTGGAVTEAFF. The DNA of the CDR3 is TGTGCCAGCAGTTACGGGACAGGGGGCGCGGTCACTGAAGCTTTCTTT.

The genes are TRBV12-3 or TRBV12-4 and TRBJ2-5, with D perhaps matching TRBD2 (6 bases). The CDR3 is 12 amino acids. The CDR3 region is CASGPREETQYF. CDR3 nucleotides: TGTGCTAGTGGTCCCCGGGAGGAGACCCAGTACTTC.

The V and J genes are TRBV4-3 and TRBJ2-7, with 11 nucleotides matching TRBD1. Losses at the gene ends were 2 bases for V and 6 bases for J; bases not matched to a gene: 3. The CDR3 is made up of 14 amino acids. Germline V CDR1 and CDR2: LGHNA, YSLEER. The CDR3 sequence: CASSQTDRGREQYF. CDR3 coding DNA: TGCGCCAGCAGCCAAACGGACAGGGGGCGCGAGCAGTACTTC.

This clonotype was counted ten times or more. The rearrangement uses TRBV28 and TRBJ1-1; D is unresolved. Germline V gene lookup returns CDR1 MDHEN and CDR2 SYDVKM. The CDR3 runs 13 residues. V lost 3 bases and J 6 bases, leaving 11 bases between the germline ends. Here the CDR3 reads CASSFFVGAEAFF. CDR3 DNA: TGTGCCAGCAGTTTCTTTGTTGGGGCTGAAGCTTTCTTT.

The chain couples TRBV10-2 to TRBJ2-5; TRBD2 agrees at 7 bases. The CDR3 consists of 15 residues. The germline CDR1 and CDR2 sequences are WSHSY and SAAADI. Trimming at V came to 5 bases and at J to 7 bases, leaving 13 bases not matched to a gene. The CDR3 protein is CASSQRDSQGGTQYF. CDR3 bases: TGCGCCAGCAGTCAGCGGGACTCCCAGGGTGGGACCCAGTACTTC.

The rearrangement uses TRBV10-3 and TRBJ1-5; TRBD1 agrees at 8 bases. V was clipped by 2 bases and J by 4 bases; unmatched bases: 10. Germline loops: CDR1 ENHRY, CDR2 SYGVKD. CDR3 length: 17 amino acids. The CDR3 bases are TGTGCCATCAGTGAGACCCGGACAGGGTTCGAGAATCAGCCCCAGCATTTT. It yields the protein CAISETRTGFENQPQHF.